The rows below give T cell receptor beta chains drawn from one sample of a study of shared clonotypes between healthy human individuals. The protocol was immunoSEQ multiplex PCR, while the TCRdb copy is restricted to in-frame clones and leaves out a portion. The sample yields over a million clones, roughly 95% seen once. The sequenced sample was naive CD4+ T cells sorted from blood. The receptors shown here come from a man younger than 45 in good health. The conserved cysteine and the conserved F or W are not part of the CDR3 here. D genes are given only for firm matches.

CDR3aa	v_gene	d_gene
ASSSLEKGLAFQRDYEQY	TRBV13	TRBD2
ASSLGQSNQPQH	TRBV5-1	.
ASSPYSGNAREQY	TRBV14	TRBD2
ASSPGQTNTGELF	TRBV11-2	TRBD1
ASSGQGGLLLGQPQH	TRBV6-1	TRBD1
AISESIFSSGAQETQY	TRBV10-3	.
ASSDVLGYEQY	TRBV19	.
ASSGRAVLDEQF	TRBV2	.
ASSLRTSYSNQPQH	TRBV18	.
ASSLADRVLPEQY	TRBV11-2	TRBD1
ASSHGTSGRATDTQY	TRBV7-9	TRBD2
ATNPPDGANTGELF	TRBV7-9	.
ASSLVTGTSGMNTQY	TRBV28	TRBD2
AISQGSSSGNTIY	TRBV10-3	.
ASSWTQDYGYT	TRBV28	.
ASSVAAGGDYEQY	TRBV9	TRBD1
ASSQDPGSWNTEAF	TRBV4-2	.
ASSATGGPAGELF	TRBV19	TRBD1
ASSTSGTTNEKLF	TRBV18	.
ASSLEQGAYEQY	TRBV7-3	TRBD1
ASSLGHKGNRYEQY	TRBV7-8	.
ASALDRGRIQPQH	TRBV2	TRBD1
ASSFRTGTDTQY	TRBV13	TRBD1
ASTGPFRLINQPQH	TRBV19	.
ASSPHLAGWGNEQF	TRBV5-1	TRBD2
ASVLGPNTGELF	TRBV6-6	.
ASSWGSATGELF	TRBV5-1	.
ASSYSGSNSGNTIY	TRBV6-5	.
ASSAGTGKFNEQF	TRBV11-2	TRBD1